The 13 T cell receptor beta chains below all came from one sample that was sequenced in a study of blood T cell repertoires in COVID-19. Profiled with immunoSEQ multiplex PCR; TCRdb holds only in-frame clones, not every one. The repertoire holds roughly 170,000 clones, with less than 90% as singletons. Material for sequencing was peripheral blood. These receptors were collected from an older man with active or convalescent COVID-19.

The chain combines TRBV6-5 with TRBJ1-6; D call uncertain. The V gene's germline CDR1 is MNHEY and CDR2 SVGAGI. There are 12 residues in the CDR3. The ends were cut back, 10 bases at V and 9 bases at J, with 13 bases in the middle. The CDR3 coding sequence is TGTGCCACCCAGGATGATCGTTCACCCCTCCACTTT. This translates into CATQDDRSPLHF.

CDR3: CASSQTEMGSIGEKLFF. The DNA of the CDR3 is TGTGCCAGCAGCCAAACAGAGATGGGCAGTATCGGTGAAAAACTGTTTTTT. The rearrangement links TRBV3-1 (or the pseudogene TRBV3-2) to TRBJ1-4, with D uncertain. Germline CDR1 reads LGHDT; CDR2 reads YNNKEL (reference sequence). Trimming left V 2 bases short and J 7 bases short, with 20 bases between. This CDR3 has 17 amino acids.

V gene TRBV19 combines with J gene TRBJ1-4; no definite D call. Germline CDR1 is LNHDA and CDR2 is SQIVND (reference sequence). The V and J ends lost 7 bases and 0 bases respectively, with 12 bases between them. This CDR3 is built from 15 residues. This CDR3 is CASTIPGTTNEKLFF. The CDR3 DNA follows: TGTGCCAGTACCATCCCCGGGACAACTAATGAAAAACTGTTTTTT.

The chain has TRBV18 and TRBJ2-6; D is undetermined. This CDR3 spans 15 amino acids. Trimming stripped 3 bases from V and 1 base from J, with 7 bases between. Germline values: CDR1 KGHSH, CDR2 LQKENI. The CDR3 bases are TGTGCCAGCTCACCTCTTGTTTCTGGGGCCAACGTCCTGACTTTC. Protein sequence: CASSPLVSGANVLTF.

DNA of the CDR3: TGTGCCACCACCCTCGACAGCTCCACCGGGGAGCTGTTTTTT. Residues: CATTLDSSTGELFF. V usage is TRBV7-2 and J usage is TRBJ2-2, with TRBD1 as a possible D gene (5 bases). Trimming stripped 10 bases from V and 4 bases from J, with 16 bases between. This CDR3 is built from 14 residues. Germline V CDR1 and CDR2: SGHTA, FQGNSA. The full variable domain, completed using reference TRBV7-2 and TRBJ2-2, is GAGVSQSPSNKVTEKGKDVELRCDPISGHTALYWYRQSLGQGLEFLIYFQGNSAPDKSGLPSDRFSAERTGGSVSTLTIQRTQQEDSAVYLCATTLDSSTGELFFGEGSRLTVL.

The chain is built from TRBV7-9 and TRBJ2-5, with TRBD2 matching 10 bases. The CDR3 covers 15 residues. Germline V lookup: CDR1 SEHNR, CDR2 FQNEAQ (reference sequence). Trimming at V came to 4 bases and at J to 6 bases, leaving 8 bases not matched to a gene. CDR3 sequence: CASSSWTSGPKTQYF. The CDR3 DNA follows: TGTGCCAGCAGCTCCTGGACTAGCGGTCCTAAGACCCAGTACTTC.

CDR3 residues: CASSPQNTEAFF. CDR3 coding DNA: TGTGCCAGCAGTCCACAGAACACTGAAGCTTTCTTT. This chain joins TRBV7-2 and TRBJ1-1; D gene ambiguous. The CDR3 is 12 residues long. V was pared by 6 bases and J by 1 base, with 6 bases between. CDR1 is SGHTA, CDR2 FQGNSA, per germline. Full variable domain (remainder filled in from reference TRBV7-2 and TRBJ1-1): GAGVSQSPSNKVTEKGKDVELRCDPISGHTALYWYRQSLGQGLEFLIYFQGNSAPDKSGLPSDRFSAERTGGSVSTLTIQRTQQEDSAVYLCASSPQNTEAFFGQGTRLTVV.

The chain uses TRBV4-3 and TRBJ1-5; no clear D. V lost 3 bases and J 0 bases, leaving 15 bases between the germline ends. Germline CDR1 and CDR2: LGHNA and YSLEER. The CDR3 totals 17 residues. The CDR3 DNA follows: TGCGCCAGCAGCCACCCTTCCGGTGCCTATAGCAATCAGCCCCAGCATTTT. This encodes CASSHPSGAYSNQPQHF.

The chain joins TRBV5-1 to TRBJ2-1, with TRBD2 matching 7 bases. Losses at the gene ends were 0 bases for V and 8 bases for J; bases not matched to a gene: 5. Germline V CDR1 and CDR2: SGHRS, YFSETQ. The CDR3 runs to 14 residues. The DNA for the CDR3 is TGCGCCAGCAGCTTGGCGCAGGCGGGGGATGAGCAGTTCTTC. It specifies CASSLAQAGDEQFF.

This chain uses TRBV28 with TRBJ2-5, with D perhaps TRBD1 (5 bases). This CDR3 is 16 amino acids long. V lost 5 bases and J 2 bases, leaving 18 bases between the germline ends. Germline V gives CDR1 MDHEN, CDR2 SYDVKM. CDR3 sequence reads: CASSMIRQLLQETQYF. DNA of the CDR3: TGTGCCAGCAGTATGATTCGACAGCTCCTTCAAGAGACCCAGTACTTC.

This chain joins TRBV6-2 or TRBV6-3 and TRBJ2-3, with 7 nucleotides matching TRBD1. The CDR3 is made up of 17 amino acids. From germline, CDR1 is MNHEY and CDR2 SVGEGT. Trimming took 2 bases from V and 0 from J; bases not matched to a gene: 8. The CDR3 bases are TGTGCCAGCAGTTACACCAAGACAGGGTTGAGCACAGATACGCAGTATTTT. Protein sequence: CASSYTKTGLSTDTQYF.

A few counts support this clone. The V gene is TRBV11-2, the J gene TRBJ1-1, with TRBD1 identical over 8 bases. V dropped 5 bases and J dropped 4; count of bases not matched to a gene: 3. Germline V CDR1 and CDR2: SGHAT, FQNNGV. The CDR3 is 13 residues long. The CDR3 region is CASSPGTGTEAFF. In DNA, the CDR3 is TGTGCCAGCAGCCCAGGGACAGGCACTGAAGCTTTCTTT.

Note on this clone: The junction does not match germline at one end; this may be a read error. The sample has other DNA sequences that encode this CDR3 too. This chain connects TRBV7-7 to TRBJ1-4; 7 bases align to TRBD1. CDR3 size: 14 residues. Germline lookup yields CDR1 SSHAT and CDR2 FNYEAQ (reference sequence). The CDR3 sequence is CASSLRQGDEKLFF. The CDR3 DNA follows: TGTGCTAGCAGCTTACGACAGGGTGATGAAAAACTGTTTTTT.